This T cell receptor (beta chain) was observed in a study of patients and donors after allogeneic stem cell transplantation. This clonotype showed up just a few times. MiXCR, run by TCRdb on the RT-PCR reads, gives a single entry per CDR3 protein. The sample consists of a few hundred thousand distinct CDR3 sequences, around two fifths of them appearing once. Germline CDR1 and CDR2: SGHDN and FVKESK. Trimming took 1 base from V and 13 from J, leaving 13 bases between them. CDR3 length: 13 residues. The TCR sequence derives from a human donor who was either an allogeneic HSCT recipient or a stem cell or donor lymphocyte infusion donor (not recorded which). It is not recorded whose cells these are; they may come from a transplant donor. Sequencing was done on a sample of blood, either unsorted or a sorted T cell fraction (not recorded which). The chain carries TRBV14 and TRBJ1-4; possibly TRBD1 for D (5 bases). CDR3 sequence reads: CASSQVFGTRLFF. The DNA of the CDR3 is TGTGCCAGCAGCCAAGTGTTCGGGACCCGACTGTTTTTT.